In its sample, the clone carrying this TCR beta chain was seen many times. Its antigen is still unknown. This sample was taken from a study of regulatory T cells in long-lasting Graves disease. This sample's time point: newly diagnosed GD, antithyroid drugs for less than 3 months. PBMCs were the source of the RNA used for TCR sequencing. Study-wide results and caveats: Relative to newly diagnosed Graves' patients, persistent ones had lower TCR diversity.

The ends lost 6 bases at V and 5 bases at J; junction bases unmatched: 9. Germline loops: CDR1 MDHEN, CDR2 SYDVKM. There are 15 residues in the CDR3. Researchers made TCR beta libraries by using iRepertoire HTBI primers and running Arm-PCR on CDR3 regions. In the original analysis: Samples jointly harbored roughly 62 TRBV and more than eleven TRBJ segments. TCRdb recomputed calls from the multiplex PCR reads with MiXCR, one row per CDR3 protein. The V and J calls and clone size are TCRdb's, not the authors'. The profile shows about 220,000 distinct CDR3 sequences, roughly a fifth of them singletons. The same sample was also studied in work on T cells in Graves' hyperthyroidism and ophthalmopathy.

The receptor's source is a woman aged 25 to 39 with Graves disease. The sequencing used peripheral blood mononuclear cells (PBMCs), collected at new diagnosis, from a patient treated with antithyroid drugs. The chain recombines TRBV28 with TRBJ1-4; 7 nucleotides agree with TRBD1. The CDR3 DNA follows: TGTGCCAGCAGGTTCTCCGGGACAGCCAATGAAAAACTGTTTTTT. Protein sequence: CASRFSGTANEKLFF.